The rows below give T cell receptor beta chains drawn from one sample of a study of glioma-infiltrating T cells after dendritic cell vaccination. Sequencing was performed with immunoSEQ multiplex PCR; in TCRdb, only in-frame clones are kept and a portion is missing. The sample shows about 92,000 clones, about nine tenths of them seen only once. The material was blood, obtained before dendritic cell vaccination. The receptors come from a human donor with glioblastoma. The CDR3 runs from the conserved cysteine through the conserved F or W. The D gene is left open where the match is weak. Not every row has a clone size; where given, it reads once, few, many or a size class.

d_call,j_call,v_call,clone_size,cdr3_aa,cdr3_nt
.,TRBJ2-7,TRBV14,.,CASSQDGRAYEQYF,TGTGCCAGCAGCCAAGATGGCAGGGCCTACGAGCAGTACTTC
.,TRBJ2-2,TRBV19,.,CASSSGSPNTGELFF,TGTGCCAGTAGTTCGGGGTCCCCGAACACCGGGGAGCTGTTTTTT
TRBD1,TRBJ1-2,TRBV5-6,.,CASSPTRLNRGEDGYTF,TGTGCCAGCAGCCCCACCCGCCTAAACAGGGGAGAGGATGGCTACACCTTC
.,TRBJ1-3,TRBV13,few,CASSLGGLGVF,TGTGCCAGCAGCTTAGGGGGACTGGGAGTCTTT
TRBD1,TRBJ2-7,TRBV5-1,.,CASSPGTGVETPYEQYF,TGCGCCAGCAGCCCCGGGACAGGGGTCGAGACCCCCTACGAGCAGTACTTC
TRBD1,TRBJ1-2,TRBV28,.,CASSYSRTGQGYYGYTF,TGTGCCAGCAGTTACAGCAGAACGGGACAGGGGTACTATGGCTACACCTTC
TRBD2,TRBJ2-3,TRBV7-2,.,CASSLLSGGHTDTQYF,TGTGCCAGCAGCTTACTTAGCGGGGGCCACACAGATACGCAGTATTTT
TRBD2,TRBJ2-3,TRBV19,.,CASNAGGADTQYF,TGTGCCAGTAACGCGGGGGGCGCGGATACGCAGTATTTT
.,TRBJ1-2,TRBV7-9,.,CASSLQQGYGYTF,TGTGCCAGCAGCTTACAACAGGGCTATGGCTACACCTTC
.,TRBJ1-1,TRBV30,few,CALHRGGLLAFF,TGTGCTCTACACCGGGGAGGGTTGTTAGCTTTCTTT
.,TRBJ1-2,TRBV27,.,CASSLVREGRAKGGYTF,TGTGCCAGCAGTTTAGTCCGGGAGGGCAGGGCGAAGGGGGGCTACACCTTC
.,TRBJ2-3,TRBV4-3,.,CASSQTPGFTDTQYF,TGCGCCAGCAGCCAAACTCCGGGGTTCACAGATACGCAGTATTTT
.,TRBJ2-1,TRBV19,.,CASSMGGSYNEQFF,TGTGCCAGTAGTATGGGGGGCTCCTACAATGAGCAGTTCTTC
.,TRBJ1-2,TRBV7-3,few,CASSPESSGHLFF,TGTGCCAGCAGCCCCGAATCATCGGGACACCTCTTCTTC
.,TRBJ2-3,TRBV19,.,CASAGVRGADTQYF,TGTGCCAGCGCGGGAGTCAGGGGTGCAGATACGCAGTATTTT
.,TRBJ1-2,TRBV4-1,.,CASSQVGGFDYTF,TGCGCCAGCAGCCAAGTAGGAGGGTTTGACTACACCTTC
TRBD1,TRBJ2-2,TRBV5-1,.,CASSLGQGNGELFF,TGCGCCAGCAGCTTAGGACAGGGTAACGGGGAGCTGTTTTTT
.,TRBJ2-7,TRBV5-5,.,CASSLQAFLEQYF,TGTGCCAGCAGCTTGCAGGCCTTCCTCGAGCAGTACTTC
TRBD1,TRBJ1-6,TRBV5-1,.,CASSSEGARNSPLHF,TGCGCCAGCAGCTCCGAGGGGGCACGTAATTCACCCCTCCACTTT
.,TRBJ2-7,TRBV6-6,.,CASNRGGYEQYF,TGTGCCAGCAACAGGGGGGGGTACGAGCAGTACTTC
TRBD1,TRBJ2-2,TRBV18,.,CASSPREGGLSGELFF,TGTGCCAGCTCACCCCGGGAAGGGGGCTTGTCCGGGGAGCTGTTTTTT
TRBD1,TRBJ2-3,TRBV7-8,.,CASSFRGGLGDTQYF,TGTGCCAGCAGCTTTCGAGGGGGCCTGGGAGATACGCAGTATTTT